This T cell receptor (beta chain) came from a study of regulatory T cells in long-lasting Graves disease. Notes on the study in general: The study found TRBV28, TRBJ1-2 and TRBJ2-5 favored in persistent disease.

With iRepertoire HTBI primers and Arm-PCR of CDR3 regions, TCR beta libraries were built. In TCRdb, the multiplex PCR reads were re-called with MiXCR into one record per CDR3 protein. The sample consists of a few hundred thousand distinct CDR3 sequences, 20% to 25% of them appearing once. Of note for this clonotype: Its specificity is unknown.

As for time point: persistent/refractory GD, antithyroid drugs over 5 years with positive TRAb. Generation of the TCR library employed RNA extracted from PBMCs. Between the trimmed V and J ends, which lost 5 bases and 4 bases, there was a span of 14 bases. Per germline, CDR1 SGHVS and CDR2 FQNEAQ. CDR3 length: 15 amino acids. The chain links TRBV7-8 to TRBJ2-2, with D possibly TRBD2 on 6 matching bases. This receptor was identified in a female donor with Graves disease. The sample here was peripheral blood mononuclear cells (PBMCs), taken when the disease was refractory, from a patient treated with antithyroid drugs. The CDR3 DNA reads TGTGCCAGCAGCCTTCGGGACGGGGGCACCGGGGAGCTGTTTTTT. The encoded protein is CASSLRDGGTGELFF. The entire variable domain, with the rest obtained from reference TRBV7-8 and TRBJ2-2, is as follows: GAGVSQSPRYKVAKRGQDVALRCDPISGHVSLFWYQQALGQGPEFLTYFQNEAQLDKSGLPSDRFFAERPEGSVSTLKIQRTQQEDSAVYLCASSLRDGGTGELFFGEGSRLTVL.